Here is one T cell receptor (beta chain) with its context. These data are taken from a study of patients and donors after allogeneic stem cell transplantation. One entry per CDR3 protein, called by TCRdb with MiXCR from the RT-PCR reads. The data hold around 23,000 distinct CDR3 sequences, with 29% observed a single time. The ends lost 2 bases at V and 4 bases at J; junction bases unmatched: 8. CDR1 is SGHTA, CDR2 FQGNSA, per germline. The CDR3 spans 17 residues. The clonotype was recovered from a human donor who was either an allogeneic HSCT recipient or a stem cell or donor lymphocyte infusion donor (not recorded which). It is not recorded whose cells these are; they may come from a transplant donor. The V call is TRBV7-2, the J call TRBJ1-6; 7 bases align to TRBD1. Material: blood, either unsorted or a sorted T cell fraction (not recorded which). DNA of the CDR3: TGTGCCAGCAGCTTATTTAACTTACAGGGGTATAATTCACCCCTCCACTTT. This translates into CASSLFNLQGYNSPLHF.